This T cell receptor beta chain is drawn from a study of beta chain features in type 1 diabetes. General observations from the study: The naive, central memory and Treg TCRB repertoires looked more alike in patients than they did in healthy donors.

Reverse transcribing all isolated RNA meant expressed TCRB transcripts were sequenced. TCRdb's copy holds only in-frame clones and misses some; the assay was immunoSEQ multiplex PCR. Of 120,000 to 150,000 clones in the sample, about 10% were seen once. At least ten counts were recorded for this clone. Its antigen is unknown. Germline CDR1 reads SGHAT; CDR2 reads FQNNGV. V was shortened by 3 bases and J by 0 bases, with 10 bases between the two germline ends. The CDR3 has 15 amino acids. The sequence was collected from a man younger than 30 in good health. The source material was naive CD4+ T cells from blood. V usage is TRBV11-2 and J usage is TRBJ2-3, with D possibly matching TRBD2 (6 bases). CDR3 DNA sequence: TGTGCCAGCAGCTTGGCGGGACTGAGCACAGATACGCAGTATTTT. Residues: CASSLAGLSTDTQYF.